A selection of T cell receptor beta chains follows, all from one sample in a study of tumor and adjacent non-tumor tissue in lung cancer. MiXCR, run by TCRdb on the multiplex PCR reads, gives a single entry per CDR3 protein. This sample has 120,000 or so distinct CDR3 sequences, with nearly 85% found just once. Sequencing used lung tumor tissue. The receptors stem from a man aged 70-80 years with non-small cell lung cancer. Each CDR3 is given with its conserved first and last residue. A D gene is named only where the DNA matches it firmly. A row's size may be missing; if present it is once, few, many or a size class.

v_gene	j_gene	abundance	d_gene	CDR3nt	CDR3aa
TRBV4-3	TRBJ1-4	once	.	TGCGTCAGCAGCCAAGCCAATCGTCACGAAAAACTGTTTTTT	CVSSQANRHEKLFF
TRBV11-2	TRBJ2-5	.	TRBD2	TGTGCCAGCAACATTAGCTCCGAGACTAGCGGGACCCAGTACTTC	CASNISSETSGTQYF
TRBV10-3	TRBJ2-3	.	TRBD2	TGTCTCATCAGTGATACTAGCGGGAAGGACACAGATACGCAGTATTTT	CLISDTSGKDTDTQYF
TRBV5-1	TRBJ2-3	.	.	TGCGTCAACAGCTTGGGTCAGGGGAGCGCAGATACGCAGTATTTT	CVNSLGQGSADTQYF
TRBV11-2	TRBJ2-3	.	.	TGTGCCACGTTTGGTAGGAACACAGATACGCAGTATTTT	CATFGRNTDTQYF
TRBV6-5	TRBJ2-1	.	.	TGTGCCAGCAGCTCCCAATCGGACAGACTAGAGACCCAGTTCTTC	CASSSQSDRLETQFF
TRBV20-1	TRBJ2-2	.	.	TGCAGTGCTCCCCGTGAGGGGGGGGTCACCGGGGAGCTGTTTTTC	CSAPREGGVTGELFF
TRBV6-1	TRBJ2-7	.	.	TGTGCCAGCACTCGAATAGACAGCTCCTACGAGCATTACTTC	CASTRIDSSYEHYF
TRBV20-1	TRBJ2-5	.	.	TGCAGTGCTAGAGATCGGGCGGGGAAGGGGGAGTCCCACTACTTT	CSARDRAGKGESHYF
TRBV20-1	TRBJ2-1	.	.	TGCAGTGCTAAAGGTGCTCGGGCGGGCTCCTACAATGAACTGTTCTTC	CSAKGARAGSYNELFF
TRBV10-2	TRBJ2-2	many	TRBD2	TGCGCCAGCAGACCAGACGGGGGGGGTAACACCGGGGAGCTGTTTTTT	CASRPDGGGNTGELFF
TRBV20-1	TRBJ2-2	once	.	TGCAGTGCTCCCCGTGAAGGGCGGGTCACCAGGGAGCTGTTTTTT	CSAPREGRVTRELFF
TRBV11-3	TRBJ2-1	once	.	TGTGCCAGCAGCTTAGATCCCACGGGCTATAGCGGTGAGCAGTTCTTC	CASSLDPTGYSGEQFF
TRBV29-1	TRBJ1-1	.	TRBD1	TGCAGCTTTCTGGACAGGGGCAGGGAAACTGAAGCATTCTTT	CSFLDRGRETEAFF
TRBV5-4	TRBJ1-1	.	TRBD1	TGTACCATCAGGCCGACAGGGGGCAGGATGGACACTGAAGCTTTCTTT	CTIRPTGGRMDTEAFF
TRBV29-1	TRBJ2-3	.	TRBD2	TGCAGCGTTGATACTCTAGCGGGGTCATTTAGCTCAGATACGCAGTGTTTT	CSVDTLAGSFSSDTQCF
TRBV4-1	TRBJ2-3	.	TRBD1	TGCGCCAGCAGCCAACCTTTGGGACAGGGGGTCCCAGATACGCAGTATTTT	CASSQPLGQGVPDTQYF
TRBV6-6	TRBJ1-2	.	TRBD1	TGTGCCAGCAGCCACACAGGGGGGCAGGGCTATAGCTACACCTTC	CASSHTGGQGYSYTF
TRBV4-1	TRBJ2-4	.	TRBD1	TGCGCCAGCAGCGGGACAGGGCATTTGAGTAACATACAGTACTTC	CASSGTGHLSNIQYF
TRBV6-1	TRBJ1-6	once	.	TGTGCCACCAGTGAACTCGCCTACAGAAATTCACCTCTCCACTTT	CATSELAYRNSPLHF
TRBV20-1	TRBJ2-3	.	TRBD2	TGCAGTGCCGCCTATCGCCGGGGGGGGCGAGGCACAGATGCGCAGTATTTT	CSAAYRRGGRGTDAQYF
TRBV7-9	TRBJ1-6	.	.	TGTGCCAGCAGCCAACTCCGGGCCGCTAATTCAGCCCTCCCCTTT	CASSQLRAANSALPF
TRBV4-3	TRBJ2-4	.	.	TGCGCCAACAGCCCAAAGACAGGCTTCAAAAACATTCAGTACTTC	CANSPKTGFKNIQYF
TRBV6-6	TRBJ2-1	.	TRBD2	TGCGCCAGCAGGACATCTAGCGGGGGCTGGAATGAGCAGTTCTTC	CASRTSSGGWNEQFF
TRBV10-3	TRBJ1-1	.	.	TGTCACATCAGTGAAAATGGGCAGGCGGGCACTGAAGCTTTCTTT	CHISENGQAGTEAFF
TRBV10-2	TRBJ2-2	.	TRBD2	TGCGGCAGCAATCCACGGGGGGGAAGCGACACCGGGGAGCTGTTTTTT	CGSNPRGGSDTGELFF
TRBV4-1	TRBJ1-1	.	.	TGCGCCAGCAGCCAGGATCTTTTTGTGAACACTGAAGCATTCTTT	CASSQDLFVNTEAFF
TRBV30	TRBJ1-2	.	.	TGTGCCAGGAGTGTAGGTTCCCCCCGGTATGGCTACAGCTTC	CARSVGSPRYGYSF
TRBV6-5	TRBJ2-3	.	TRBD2	TGTGCCAGCACAGACGGGGAGGGTTATACGCACTATTTT	CASTDGEGYTHYF
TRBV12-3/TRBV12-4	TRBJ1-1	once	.	TGTTCCAGCAATTTTCGGGACACACAGAAAGCTCTCTTT	CSSNFRDTQKALF
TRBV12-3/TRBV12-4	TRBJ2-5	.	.	TGTACCAGCAGTTACCACTTTGGGGTACAAGAGAGCCAGTACTTC	CTSSYHFGVQESQYF
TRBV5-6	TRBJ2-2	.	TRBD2	TGTGCCAGCAGCTTTGGAACCGTGAACTCAGGCGGGGGGCTGTTTTTT	CASSFGTVNSGGGLFF
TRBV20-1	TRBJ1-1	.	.	TGCAGTGCCAGACCTACTTGGAACACTGAAGTTTTCTTT	CSARPTWNTEVFF
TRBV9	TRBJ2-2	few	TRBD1	TGTGCCAGCAGCCCCAGCCAGGGGGCGGCCGGGGAGCTGTTTTTT	CASSPSQGAAGELFF
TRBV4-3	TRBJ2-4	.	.	TGCGCCAGCAGTCCAAAGACGGGTTTCAAAAACAATCAATACTTC	CASSPKTGFKNNQYF
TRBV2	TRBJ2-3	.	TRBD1	TGTGCTAGCAGAGGGGGACAGGGCGGCACAGATACGCACTATTTT	CASRGGQGGTDTHYF
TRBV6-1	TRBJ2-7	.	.	TGTGCCAACAGTGAAGCACAGGGAATACGGGAGCAGTACTTC	CANSEAQGIREQYF
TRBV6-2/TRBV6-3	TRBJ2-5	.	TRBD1	TGTGCCAGCAGTCCGGGACAGATTCAAGAGACTCACTACTTC	CASSPGQIQETHYF
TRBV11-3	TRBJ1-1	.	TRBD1	TGTGCCAACAGCTACCGGGACAGAACCCTGAAAACTGAAGCTTTCTTT	CANSYRDRTLKTEAFF
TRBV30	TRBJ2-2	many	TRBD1	TGTGCCTGGAGTGGACAGGGGTGGGTCACCGGGGAGCTGTTTTTT	CAWSGQGWVTGELFF
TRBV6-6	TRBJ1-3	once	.	TGTACCAACAGTTACCCAGGCAGTGGGCAATCCACCATATTTTTT	CTNSYPGSGQSTIFF
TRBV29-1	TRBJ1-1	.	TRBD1	TGCGGCGTCTACGGACAGGGCACTGAAGCTTTCTTT	CGVYGQGTEAFF
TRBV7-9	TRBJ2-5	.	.	TGTGCCAGCAGCGCCATACTAGTGGCACAAGAGACCCAGTACTTC	CASSAILVAQETQYF
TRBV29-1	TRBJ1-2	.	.	TGCAGCGCCGAGAGAGGGAGGACCAACTATGGCTACACCTTC	CSAERGRTNYGYTF
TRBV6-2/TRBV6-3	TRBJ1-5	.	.	TGTGCCAGCAGTCAGAACATGGGGGACAATCAGCCCCAGCATTTT	CASSQNMGDNQPQHF
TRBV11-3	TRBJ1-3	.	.	TGTGCCAGCAGCATCCCACCTCAGGACTTCTTTGGAAACACCATATATTTT	CASSIPPQDFFGNTIYF
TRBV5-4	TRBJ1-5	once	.	TGTGCCAGTAGCGTGCAGGGCCGCAATCAGCTCCAGCATTTT	CASSVQGRNQLQHF
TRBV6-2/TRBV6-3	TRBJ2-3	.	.	TGTGCCAGCAGTTACCTGATGACAGTAGGCCATCAGGATACGCTGTATTTT	CASSYLMTVGHQDTLYF
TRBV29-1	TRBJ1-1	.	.	TGCAGTACCAGACCGGGGAACACTGAAGCTTTCTTT	CSTRPGNTEAFF
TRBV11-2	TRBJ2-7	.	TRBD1	TGTGCCAGCAGCTCACAGGGGTCACGGGGCGAGCAGTACTTC	CASSSQGSRGEQYF
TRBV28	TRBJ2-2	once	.	TGTGCCAGCAGTCCCCCAGGATCGGGACGCACCGGGGAGCTGTTTTTT	CASSPPGSGRTGELFF
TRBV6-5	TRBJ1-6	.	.	TGTGCCAGCAGGTTAACCAATTCACCCCTCCACTTC	CASRLTNSPLHF
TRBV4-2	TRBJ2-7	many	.	TGTGCCAGCACCCCAGCTTTAGGCAGGGACTCCTACGAGCAGTACTTC	CASTPALGRDSYEQYF
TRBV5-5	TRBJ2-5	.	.	TGTGCCAACAGCTCGGTCAGTCTGGAGACCCAGTACTTC	CANSSVSLETQYF
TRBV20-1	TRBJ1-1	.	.	TGCAATGCTAGTTTCAGTTCTCTGGGGACTGAAGCTTTCTTT	CNASFSSLGTEAFF
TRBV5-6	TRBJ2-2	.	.	TGTGCCAGCTGCTTCGGAACCGGGAACTCAGGCGGGGAGCTGTTTTTT	CASCFGTGNSGGELFF
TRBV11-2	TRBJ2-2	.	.	TGTGCCATCTCCCCAGGCTACACCGGGGAGCTGTTTTTT	CAISPGYTGELFF
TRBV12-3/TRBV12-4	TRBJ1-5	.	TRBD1	TGTGCCAGCAGTTTTAAGGCCTTAGGGGGCAAACAGCCCCATCATTTT	CASSFKALGGKQPHHF
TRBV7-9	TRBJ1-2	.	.	TGTGCCTGCAGCTCCACTTCACCAGGCTACACCTTC	CACSSTSPGYTF
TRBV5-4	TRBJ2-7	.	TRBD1	TGTGCCATCAGCTTGGGACCGGGACAGACCTACGAGCAGTACTTC	CAISLGPGQTYEQYF